This T cell receptor (beta chain) was observed in a study of T cells expressing NK-cell markers. Using the 5' RACE reads, TCRdb records one entry per CDR3 protein without DNA. In total, the table holds about 550,000 distinct CDR3 sequences. This CDR3 is 12 amino acids long. This receptor was taken from a man aged 18-30 years in good health. The sequenced material came from blood T cells: a sorted CD56 or NKG2C T cell subset, CD4+ or CD8+ T cells, or bulk PBMC T cells (not recorded which). The chain recombines TRBV12-3 or TRBV12-4 with TRBJ2-5. The CDR3 protein is CASSLRYGTQYF.